The 27 T cell receptor beta chains given below trace back to one sample, sequenced in a study of CD8 T cells in Susac syndrome. After extraction with the RNeasy kit, about 0.45 to 1 ug of the RNA was reverse transcribed using random hexamers. TCRdb ran MiXCR on the immunoSEQ multiplex PCR reads and lists one entry per CDR3 protein. The sample holds fewer than 65,000 distinct CDR3 sequences; around 94% are singletons and the top ten take roughly 0.19%. Source material: CD8+ T cells from PBMCs. Receptors were obtained from a human donor in good health.

For the CDR3, the DNA is TGTGCCAGCAGCCTAACAGACGAGCTCGCTCGTGGCTACACCTTC. Its translation is CASSLTDELARGYTF. This rearrangement joins TRBV7-9 to TRBJ1-2, with no clear D. This CDR3 is 15 amino acids long. V lost 5 bases and J lost 7, with 20 bases in between. Germline CDR1 SEHNR, CDR2 FQNEAQ (reference sequence).

This clonotype appeared a few times. The gene calls are TRBV5-1 and TRBJ2-7, with D possibly matching TRBD2 (6 bases). Germline loops: CDR1 SGHRS, CDR2 YFSETQ. CDR3 length equals 14 residues. The V gene lost 0 bases and the J gene lost 2 bases, with 9 bases spanning the gap. The CDR3 DNA reads TGCGCCAGCAGCTTGGGCCGGGAGACCTACGAGCAGTACTTC. It translates to CASSLGRETYEQYF.

This chain joins TRBV7-9 and TRBJ2-7; 8 nucleotides agree with TRBD1. The V gene's germline CDR1 is SEHNR and CDR2 FQNEAQ (reference sequence). V gave up 4 bases and J gave up 2 bases; unmatched junction bases: 4. CDR3 length equals 14 residues. The CDR3 bases are TGTGCCAGCAGCTCAGCACAGGGGGCCTACGAGCAGTACTTC. Protein: CASSSAQGAYEQYF.

The CDR3 sequence: CASKPGGLAVNNEQFF. CDR3 bases: TGTGCCAGCAAACCCGGAGGACTAGCGGTAAACAATGAGCAGTTCTTC. This chain connects TRBV12-3 or TRBV12-4 to TRBJ2-1; 10 bases agree with TRBD2. The CDR3 has 16 residues. Trimming removed 7 bases from V and 5 bases from J; junction bases left unmatched: 11.

V is TRBV7-9 and J is TRBJ2-7; 8 bases align to TRBD2. The V segment lost 5 bases and the J segment 3 bases; nucleotides outside the gene matches: 9. The CDR3 loop spans 15 amino acids. Looked up from germline, CDR1 is SEHNR and CDR2 is FQNEAQ (reference sequence). CDR3 bases: TGTGCCAGCAGCCCCATCCGGGGGGGAGTCTACGAGCAGTACTTC. Its translation: CASSPIRGGVYEQYF. The variable domain in full, with the rest retrieved from reference TRBV7-9 and TRBJ2-7, is DTGVSQNPRHKITKRGQNVTFRCDPISEHNRLYWYRQTLGQGPEFLTYFQNEAQLEKSRLLSDRFSAERPKGSFSTLEIQRTEQGDSAMYLCASSPIRGGVYEQYFGPGTRLTVT.

This chain links TRBV5-5 with TRBJ2-1; possible D gene TRBD1, 6 bases. The V gene lost 0 bases and the J gene lost 6 bases, with 10 bases spanning the gap. The CDR3 length is 14 residues. Germline CDR1 is SGHKS and CDR2 is YYEKEE (reference sequence). CDR3 in amino acids: CASSLEQGRNEQFF. CDR3 bases: TGTGCCAGCAGCTTGGAGCAGGGGCGCAATGAGCAGTTCTTC.

This sequence joins TRBV15 and TRBJ2-3; D unresolved. The CDR3 has 14 amino acids. Trimming shortened V by 0 bases and J by 0 bases, and 4 bases separated the two germline ends. CDR1 LNHNV and CDR2 YYDKDF come from the germline V gene (reference sequence). In DNA, the CDR3 is TGTGCCACCAGCAGAGAGGGGAGCACAGATACGCAGTATTTT. This codes for CATSREGSTDTQYF.

This sequence joins TRBV7-9 and TRBJ2-2; D is unclear. CDR3 size: 13 residues. Trimming pared 10 bases from V and 0 bases from J, leaving 9 bases between. CDR1 is SEHNR and CDR2 is FQNEAQ in the germline V gene (reference sequence). The CDR3 nucleotides read TGTGCCACCGCCCCGGCGAACACCGGGGAGCTGTTTTTT. Translating gives CATAPANTGELFF.

This chain uses TRBV27 with TRBJ2-1, with D hard to call. The length of the CDR3 is 13 residues. Germline loops: CDR1 MNHEY, CDR2 SMNVEV (reference sequence). Trimming cost V 0 bases and J 6 bases, with 6 bases left between them. CDR3 protein: CASSLSASNEQFF. CDR3 DNA sequence: TGTGCCAGCAGTTTATCGGCGAGCAATGAGCAGTTCTTC.

J is TRBJ1-1 and V is TRBV6-1, with D possibly TRBD1 on 5 matching bases. Germline values: CDR1 MNHNS, CDR2 SASEGT. The CDR3 loop spans 13 amino acids. V lost 2 bases to trimming and J lost 7 bases, with 11 bases between them. The CDR3 protein is CASSETPQDEAFF. The CDR3 DNA reads as TGTGCCAGCAGTGAAACCCCACAGGATGAAGCTTTCTTT.

This rearrangement joins TRBV19 to TRBJ1-2; 7 bases fit TRBD1. Germline V CDR1 and CDR2: LNHDA, SQIVND (reference sequence). This CDR3 region has 12 residues. J was trimmed by 9 bases and V by 4 bases; bases with no gene match: 5. CDR3 in DNA: TGTGCCAGTAGTAACAGGGGAGTGAGCTACACCTTC. Translating it yields CASSNRGVSYTF.

The rearrangement links TRBV27 to TRBJ2-5; 7 bases line up with TRBD1. Trimming cost V 5 bases and J 1 base; bases outside gene matches: 7. The CDR3 is 15 residues long. Germline V CDR1 and CDR2: MNHEY, SMNVEV (reference sequence). CDR3 sequence (DNA): TGTGCCAGCAGTCGGATAGGGGGCTCCCAAGAGACCCAGTACTTC. It specifies CASSRIGGSQETQYF.

J is TRBJ1-5 and V is TRBV6-2 or TRBV6-3; 8 nucleotides align to TRBD1. Germline V gene lookup returns CDR1 MNHEY and CDR2 SVGEGT. V trimming: 5 bases; J trimming: 0 bases; junction bases outside the gene matches: 9. The CDR3 consists of 17 residues. The CDR3 DNA follows: TGTGCCAGCAGTCGGACAGGGAGGGGGCATAGCAATCAGCCCCAGCATTTT. Its protein product is CASSRTGRGHSNQPQHF.

The rearrangement uses TRBV6-5 and TRBJ2-6; D is unresolved. The germline gives CDR1 MNHEY, CDR2 SVGAGI. Trimming shortened V by 6 bases and J by 4 bases, and 10 bases separated the two germline ends. This CDR3 is 14 amino acids long. CDR3 residues: CASSPGAGANVLTF. CDR3 coding DNA: TGTGCCAGCAGCCCCGGAGCCGGGGCCAACGTCCTGACTTTC.

This chain uses TRBV3-1 with TRBJ2-2; maybe TRBD1 (5 bases). From germline, CDR1 is LGHDT and CDR2 YNNKEL (reference sequence). V was trimmed by 1 base and J by 0 bases, leaving 18 bases between them. The CDR3 consists of 19 residues. CDR3 bases: TGTGCCAGCAGCCAAGTGGGGCCGACAGCTGACACGAACACCGGGGAGCTGTTTTTT. This sequence encodes CASSQVGPTADTNTGELFF.

The chain joins TRBV12-5 to TRBJ1-2; maybe TRBD1 (5 bases). Trimming took off 6 bases at V and 7 bases at J, with 12 bases between the two ends. The length of the CDR3 is 12 residues. Germline CDR1 and CDR2: LGHNT and FRNRAP. The CDR3 reads CASGLDSRGYTF. CDR3 DNA sequence: TGTGCTAGTGGACTCGACAGTCGTGGCTACACCTTC.

The chain couples TRBV7-2 to TRBJ1-2; a possible D gene is TRBD1 (5 bases). Trimming took 10 bases from V and 0 from J, leaving 24 bases between them. The V gene's germline CDR1 is SGHTA and CDR2 FQGNSA. The CDR3 runs to 17 residues. CDR3 coding DNA: TGTGCCACATCCACCCGGGCCTGGGGCTTCACTAACTATGGCTACACCTTC. Translation gives CATSTRAWGFTNYGYTF.

The CDR3: CASSGWGDTDTQYF. DNA for the CDR3: TGTGCCAGCAGTGGGTGGGGGGACACAGATACGCAGTATTTT. The chain is built from TRBV6-6 and TRBJ2-3; TRBD2 might be the D (6 bases). Germline lookup yields CDR1 MNHNY and CDR2 SVGAGI (reference sequence). This CDR3 is 14 amino acids long. V was shortened by 5 bases and J by 2 bases, with 11 bases between the two germline ends.

The chain carries TRBV5-5 and TRBJ2-1, with TRBD1 identical over 9 bases. Germline CDR1 and CDR2: SGHKS and YYEKEE (reference sequence). The ends lost 4 bases at V and 13 bases at J; junction bases unmatched: 18. The CDR3 runs 16 residues. This CDR3 reads CASSPTTGQGRYSQFF. CDR3 DNA: TGTGCCAGCAGCCCCACGACTGGACAGGGGAGATATTCCCAGTTCTTC.

The rearrangement links TRBV7-2 to TRBJ1-1, with D hard to call. Germline V lookup: CDR1 SGHTA, CDR2 FQGNSA. CDR3 size: 13 residues. V shed 0 bases and J shed 4 bases, with 6 bases lying between them. This CDR3 is CASSLAEGTEAFF. CDR3 DNA sequence: TGTGCCAGCAGCTTAGCAGAGGGCACTGAAGCTTTCTTT.

This chain joins TRBV19 and TRBJ2-7; 7 bases match TRBD1. This CDR3 is built from 13 residues. The germline V gene has CDR1 LNHDA and CDR2 SQIVND (reference sequence). Trimming took 4 bases from V and 6 from J; bases not matched to a gene: 6. The CDR3: CASSKTGWGEQYF. CDR3 coding DNA: TGTGCCAGTAGTAAGACAGGGTGGGGCGAGCAGTACTTC.

This clonotype has a single count. Germline and junction disagree at one end, which may indicate a read error. The chain is built from TRBV4-1 and TRBJ1-1, with D possibly matching TRBD1 (5 bases). CDR1 is MGHRA, CDR2 YSYEKL, per germline. The CDR3 sequence is 16 residues long. The CDR3 here is CASRQEFGGETKEAFF. The CDR3 bases are TGCGCCAGCAGACAAGAGTTTGGGGGAGAGACCAAAGAAGCTTTCTTT.

V usage is TRBV28 and J usage is TRBJ2-5; D gene ambiguous. The germline V and J ends were trimmed by 5 bases and 5 bases, with 9 bases remaining between them. Germline CDR1 MDHEN, CDR2 SYDVKM. The CDR3 is made up of 12 amino acids. The chain's CDR3 is CASSAFLETQYF. The CDR3 DNA sequence: TGTGCCAGCAGTGCCTTTCTGGAGACCCAGTACTTC.

CDR3 DNA: TGTGCCAGCACCTGGGCCCCCGGGGGCACTGAAGCTTTCTTT. Its protein is CASTWAPGGTEAFF. The chain joins TRBV7-2 to TRBJ1-1, with a possible D match to TRBD1 (5 bases). CDR3 length: 14 residues. Germline V gene lookup returns CDR1 SGHTA and CDR2 FQGNSA. V was pared by 7 bases and J by 4 bases, with 16 bases between.

The rearrangement uses TRBV7-9 and TRBJ1-2, with unresolved D. This CDR3 is built from 14 residues. Germline V lookup: CDR1 SEHNR, CDR2 FQNEAQ (reference sequence). V was trimmed by 5 bases and J by 2 bases, leaving 12 bases between them. CDR3 sequence reads: CASSGSSANYGYTF. The DNA of the CDR3 is TGTGCCAGCAGCGGAAGTTCGGCCAACTATGGCTACACCTTC. The full variable domain, in which reference TRBV7-9 and TRBJ1-2 provide the parts outside the CDR3, is DTGVSQNPRHKITKRGQNVTFRCDPISEHNRLYWYRQTLGQGPEFLTYFQNEAQLEKSRLLSDRFSAERPKGSFSTLEIQRTEQGDSAMYLCASSGSSANYGYTFGSGTRLTVV.

V and J are TRBV7-9 and TRBJ1-5, with D perhaps matching TRBD1 (5 bases). With 5 bases removed from V and 3 bases from J, the gap between germline ends came to 11 bases. The CDR3 covers 14 residues. In germline, CDR1 is SEHNR, CDR2 FQNEAQ (reference sequence). CDR3 DNA sequence: TGTGCCAGCAGCCCCACAGGTTTCAATCAGCCCCAGCATTTT. As protein: CASSPTGFNQPQHF.

The rearrangement uses TRBV7-9 and TRBJ2-7, with D hard to call. The length of the CDR3 is 14 residues. CDR1 is SEHNR and CDR2 is FQNEAQ in the germline V gene (reference sequence). The V gene lost 4 bases and the J gene lost 3 bases, with 13 bases spanning the gap. The CDR3: CASSSPPSIYEQYF. CDR3 DNA: TGTGCCAGCAGCTCCCCCCCAAGTATCTACGAGCAGTACTTC.